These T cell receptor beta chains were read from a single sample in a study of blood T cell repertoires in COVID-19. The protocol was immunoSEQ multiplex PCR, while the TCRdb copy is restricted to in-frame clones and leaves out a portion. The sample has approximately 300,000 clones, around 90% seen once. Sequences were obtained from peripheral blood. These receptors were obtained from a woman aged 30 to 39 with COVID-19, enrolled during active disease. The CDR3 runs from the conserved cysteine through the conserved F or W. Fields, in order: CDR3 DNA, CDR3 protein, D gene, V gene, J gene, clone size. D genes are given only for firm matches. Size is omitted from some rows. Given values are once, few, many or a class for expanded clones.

TGTGCCAGCGGACCTCGGGGGGCCTACGAGCAGTACTTC	CASGPRGAYEQYF	TRBD2	TRBV6-5	TRBJ2-7	-
TGCGCCAGCTTCCCTTTTCTAGCGGGAGGTAGCACAGATACGCAGTATTTT	CASFPFLAGGSTDTQYF	TRBD2	TRBV5-1	TRBJ2-3	-
TGTGCCAGCAGACCCGGACAGGGCTTACCCCAAGAGACCCAGTACTTC	CASRPGQGLPQETQYF	TRBD1	TRBV27	TRBJ2-5	-
TGTGCCACCAGCAGAGATCTGGGGGGACGGGATGAAAAACTGTTTTTT	CATSRDLGGRDEKLFF	-	TRBV15	TRBJ1-4	-
TGTGCCAGTAGTATAACTCTAGCGGCCGAAACCAGCACAGATACGCAGTATTTT	CASSITLAAETSTDTQYF	TRBD2	TRBV19	TRBJ2-3	-
TGTGCCAGCAGTGAAGTTGGGGGCGGAATCCCCTACAATGAGCAGTTCTTC	CASSEVGGGIPYNEQFF	-	TRBV6-1	TRBJ2-1	-
TGCGCCAGCAGCCAGTCGGGATATGGAGCGGGGGACCAAGAGACCCAGTACTTC	CASSQSGYGAGDQETQYF	TRBD2	TRBV4-1	TRBJ2-5	-
TGTGCCAGCAGTGACTCGTCCCTTAACACCGGGGAGCTGTTTTTT	CASSDSSLNTGELFF	-	TRBV6-4	TRBJ2-2	-
TGTGCCAGCAGCCTCCAAGCCGTCGGAGGAGGGGGCGATGGCTACACCTTC	CASSLQAVGGGGDGYTF	TRBD1	TRBV7-3	TRBJ1-2	-
TGTGCCACGGGACGGGACACAGCCTACGAGCAGTACTTC	CATGRDTAYEQYF	-	TRBV6-5	TRBJ2-7	-
TGTGCCAGCAGCTTTGGACAGCGGACCGGGGAGCTGTTTTTT	CASSFGQRTGELFF	-	TRBV7-3	TRBJ2-2	once
TGCGCCAGCAGCTTTTCCGTTGGGGGGAGGGACAATGAGCAGTTCTTC	CASSFSVGGRDNEQFF	TRBD2	TRBV5-1	TRBJ2-1	-